This T cell receptor (beta chain) was sequenced in a study of radiation and T cells in renal cell carcinoma. Whole-study findings and limits: From baseline, blood top tumor clonotypes peaked at 2 weeks post-radiation.

TCRdb's copy holds only in-frame clones and misses some; the assay was immunoSEQ multiplex PCR. This table has tens of thousands of clones, roughly 79% appearing once. The CDR3 spans 16 residues. Germline values: CDR1 SGHNT, CDR2 YYREEE (reference sequence). V lost 3 bases and J lost 0; bases outside the gene matches: 4. This clone was seen a single time. Its antigen is still unknown. Time point meaning: blood 2 weeks post-SBRT. Indicated treatment: 15 Gy SBRT to primary tumor, nephrectomy 4 weeks later. Blood was sampled at baseline, 2 weeks and 4 weeks after SBRT. Source: blood, taken from a patient whose treatment included radiotherapy and nephrectomy. The chain uses TRBV5-4 and TRBJ2-2; TRBD1 agrees at 8 bases. This TCR derives from a man aged 55 to 70 with renal cell carcinoma. CDR3 nucleotides: TGTGCCAGCAGCTCCGGGACAGGCGCGAACACCGGGGAGCTGTTTTTT. Protein sequence: CASSSGTGANTGELFF.